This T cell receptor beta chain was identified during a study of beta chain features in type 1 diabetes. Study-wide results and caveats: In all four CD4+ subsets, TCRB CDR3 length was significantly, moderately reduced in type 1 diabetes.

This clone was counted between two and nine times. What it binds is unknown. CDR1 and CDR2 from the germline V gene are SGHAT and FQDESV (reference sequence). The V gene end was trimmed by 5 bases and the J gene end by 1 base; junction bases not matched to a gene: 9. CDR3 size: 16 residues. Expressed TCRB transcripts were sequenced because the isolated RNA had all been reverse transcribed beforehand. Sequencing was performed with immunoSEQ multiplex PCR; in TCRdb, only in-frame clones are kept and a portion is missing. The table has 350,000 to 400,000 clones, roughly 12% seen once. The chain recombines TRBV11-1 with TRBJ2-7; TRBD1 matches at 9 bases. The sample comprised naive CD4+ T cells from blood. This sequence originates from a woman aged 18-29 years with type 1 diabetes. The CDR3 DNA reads TGTGCCAGCAGCACTGACCGGGACAGGGTATCCTACGAGCAGTACTTC. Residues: CASSTDRDRVSYEQYF.